Listed below are T cell receptor beta chains from one sample, sequenced in a study of blood T cell repertoires in COVID-19. This table comes from immunoSEQ multiplex PCR, and its TCRdb copy is limited to in-frame clones, with some not included. The table lists 60,000 to 70,000 clones, 75% to 85% of them singletons. Sequencing was performed on peripheral blood. Source of these receptors: a man in his fifties with acute or convalescent COVID-19. Both conserved end residues are part of each CDR3. Fields, in order: J gene, D gene, clone size, V gene, CDR3 protein, CDR3 DNA. The D gene is left open where the match is weak. Part of the rows lack a size; the others show once, few, many or a class for expanded clones.

J gene: TRBJ2-7
D gene: NA
clone size: NA
V gene: TRBV11-1
CDR3 protein: CASSGQYEQYF
CDR3 DNA: TGTGCCAGCAGCGGACAGTACGAGCAGTACTTC

J gene: TRBJ2-3
D gene: TRBD2
clone size: NA
V gene: TRBV30
CDR3 protein: CAWTRGGYTDTQYF
CDR3 DNA: TGTGCCTGGACTCGGGGGGGATACACAGATACGCAGTATTTT

J gene: TRBJ2-2
D gene: TRBD1
clone size: few
V gene: TRBV5-1
CDR3 protein: CASSRTGGEGTGELFF
CDR3 DNA: TGCGCCAGCAGCCGGACAGGGGGCGAGGGCACCGGGGAGCTGTTTTTT

J gene: TRBJ1-1
D gene: TRBD1
clone size: once
V gene: TRBV5-1
CDR3 protein: CASSLEGTGGTEAFF
CDR3 DNA: TGCGCCAGCAGCTTGGAGGGGACAGGGGGGACTGAAGCTTTCTTT

J gene: TRBJ2-3
D gene: NA
clone size: NA
V gene: TRBV11-3
CDR3 protein: CASSTILTDTQYF
CDR3 DNA: TGTGCCAGCAGCACTATATTGACAGATACGCAGTATTTT

J gene: TRBJ1-4
D gene: NA
clone size: NA
V gene: TRBV29-1
CDR3 protein: CSAGTGFEKLFF
CDR3 DNA: TGCAGCGCCGGAACGGGTTTTGAAAAACTGTTTTTT

J gene: TRBJ2-5
D gene: NA
clone size: NA
V gene: TRBV25-1
CDR3 protein: CASSEYTGGLGTQYF
CDR3 DNA: TGTGCCAGCAGTGAATATACGGGCGGGTTGGGGACCCAGTACTTC

J gene: TRBJ2-7
D gene: NA
clone size: NA
V gene: TRBV15
CDR3 protein: CATSRGGGLYEQYF
CDR3 DNA: TGTGCCACCAGCCGAGGGGGGGGCTTATACGAGCAGTACTTC

J gene: TRBJ2-7
D gene: TRBD2
clone size: NA
V gene: TRBV7-8
CDR3 protein: CASSLVGGTSGYEQYF
CDR3 DNA: TGTGCCAGCAGCTTGGTCGGTGGGACTAGCGGCTACGAGCAGTACTTC

J gene: TRBJ2-7
D gene: TRBD1
clone size: NA
V gene: TRBV7-8
CDR3 protein: CASSWGTGAFSRYEQYF
CDR3 DNA: TGTGCCAGCAGCTGGGGGACAGGGGCCTTCTCGAGATACGAGCAGTACTTC

J gene: TRBJ2-5
D gene: NA
clone size: once
V gene: TRBV19
CDR3 protein: CASSTGVQETQYF
CDR3 DNA: TGTGCCAGTAGTACAGGGGTCCAAGAGACCCAGTACTTC

J gene: TRBJ1-2
D gene: TRBD1
clone size: NA
V gene: TRBV3-1/TRBV3-2
CDR3 protein: CASSPGQGGTYTF
CDR3 DNA: TGTGCCAGCAGCCCGGGACAGGGGGGGACCTACACCTTC

J gene: TRBJ1-2
D gene: NA
clone size: NA
V gene: TRBV18
CDR3 protein: CASSPAGAYGYTF
CDR3 DNA: TGTGCCAGCTCACCGGCAGGGGCTTATGGCTACACCTTC

J gene: TRBJ2-1
D gene: TRBD2
clone size: NA
V gene: TRBV18
CDR3 protein: CASSLSASGVYNEQFF
CDR3 DNA: TGTGCCAGCTCACTTTCGGCTAGCGGGGTATACAATGAGCAGTTCTTC

J gene: TRBJ1-2
D gene: TRBD1
clone size: NA
V gene: TRBV30
CDR3 protein: CAWNGGFPTGAGNYGYTF
CDR3 DNA: TGTGCCTGGAATGGCGGATTCCCGACAGGGGCCGGTAACTATGGCTACACCTTC

J gene: TRBJ1-1
D gene: NA
clone size: NA
V gene: TRBV6-1
CDR3 protein: CATQVPNTEAFF
CDR3 DNA: TGTGCCACACAGGTCCCGAACACTGAAGCTTTCTTT

J gene: TRBJ2-5
D gene: NA
clone size: few
V gene: TRBV10-3
CDR3 protein: CAISARTSVETQYF
CDR3 DNA: TGTGCCATCAGTGCAAGAACTAGTGTAGAGACCCAGTACTTC

J gene: TRBJ1-3
D gene: NA
clone size: NA
V gene: TRBV3-1/TRBV3-2
CDR3 protein: CASSQDGLNTIYF
CDR3 DNA: TGTGCCAGCAGCCAAGACGGGTTAAACACCATATATTTT

J gene: TRBJ1-1
D gene: NA
clone size: NA
V gene: TRBV6-5
CDR3 protein: CASSTTGNTEAFF
CDR3 DNA: TGTGCCAGCAGTACGACAGGGAACACTGAAGCTTTCTTT

J gene: TRBJ1-3
D gene: TRBD1
clone size: NA
V gene: TRBV2
CDR3 protein: CASRQTRQGVSHRNTIYF
CDR3 DNA: TGTGCCAGCAGACAAACCCGACAGGGCGTCTCGCACCGAAACACCATATATTTT

J gene: TRBJ2-1
D gene: NA
clone size: NA
V gene: TRBV3-1/TRBV3-2
CDR3 protein: CASSQDLGSSYNEQFF
CDR3 DNA: TGTGCCAGCAGCCAAGATCTGGGGAGCTCCTACAATGAGCAGTTCTTC

J gene: TRBJ2-6
D gene: TRBD1
clone size: NA
V gene: TRBV6-1
CDR3 protein: CASSERNRGRQIGAGANVLTF
CDR3 DNA: TGTGCCAGCAGTGAAAGAAACAGGGGGCGTCAGATCGGAGCTGGGGCCAACGTCCTGACTTTC

J gene: TRBJ1-2
D gene: NA
clone size: NA
V gene: TRBV27
CDR3 protein: CASSLSKDSFGYTF
CDR3 DNA: TGTGCCAGCAGTTTATCGAAAGACAGTTTTGGCTACACCTTC

J gene: TRBJ1-3
D gene: NA
clone size: NA
V gene: TRBV27
CDR3 protein: CASSSGLENTIYF
CDR3 DNA: TGTGCCAGCAGTTCGGGACTCGAAAACACCATATATTTT

J gene: TRBJ1-2
D gene: TRBD1
clone size: NA
V gene: TRBV20-1
CDR3 protein: CSASPLRTGESGYTF
CDR3 DNA: TGCAGTGCTAGTCCCCTACGGACAGGGGAGAGTGGCTACACCTTC

J gene: TRBJ1-2
D gene: NA
clone size: few
V gene: TRBV9
CDR3 protein: CASSGLSGYGYTF
CDR3 DNA: TGTGCCAGCAGCGGCCTCTCAGGGTATGGCTACACCTTC

J gene: TRBJ2-1
D gene: TRBD2
clone size: NA
V gene: TRBV12-5
CDR3 protein: CASGLVLGGDEQFF
CDR3 DNA: TGTGCTAGTGGTTTGGTATTGGGAGGGGATGAGCAGTTCTTC

J gene: TRBJ2-3
D gene: TRBD2
clone size: NA
V gene: TRBV29-1
CDR3 protein: CSVEDPERGAGHTQYF
CDR3 DNA: TGCAGCGTTGAAGATCCCGAGCGGGGGGCCGGGCATACGCAGTATTTT

J gene: TRBJ2-7
D gene: TRBD1
clone size: NA
V gene: TRBV24-1
CDR3 protein: CATCGTGGSYEQYF
CDR3 DNA: TGTGCCACCTGTGGGACAGGGGGCTCCTACGAGCAGTACTTC

J gene: TRBJ1-5
D gene: NA
clone size: NA
V gene: TRBV15
CDR3 protein: CATSRDETQGGNQPQHF
CDR3 DNA: TGTGCCACCAGCAGAGATGAGACACAGGGCGGCAATCAGCCCCAGCATTTT

J gene: TRBJ1-5
D gene: NA
clone size: once
V gene: TRBV2
CDR3 protein: CASSGGREARPQHF
CDR3 DNA: TGTGCCAGCAGTGGGGGACGGGAGGCAAGGCCCCAGCATTTT

J gene: TRBJ2-3
D gene: NA
clone size: NA
V gene: TRBV29-1
CDR3 protein: CSPRRGDTQYF
CDR3 DNA: TGCAGCCCCCGGAGGGGAGATACGCAGTATTTT

J gene: TRBJ1-5
D gene: TRBD1
clone size: NA
V gene: TRBV7-2
CDR3 protein: CASSLATETGGSQPQHF
CDR3 DNA: TGTGCCAGCAGCTTAGCTACAGAAACAGGGGGCAGTCAGCCCCAGCATTTT

J gene: TRBJ2-2
D gene: NA
clone size: NA
V gene: TRBV9
CDR3 protein: CASSVVPAGELFF
CDR3 DNA: TGTGCCAGCAGCGTAGTCCCGGCCGGGGAGCTGTTTTTT

J gene: TRBJ2-7
D gene: NA
clone size: NA
V gene: TRBV12-5
CDR3 protein: CASGSSYEQYF
CDR3 DNA: TGTGCTAGTGGTTCGTCCTACGAGCAGTACTTC

J gene: TRBJ1-1
D gene: TRBD1
clone size: NA
V gene: TRBV6-1
CDR3 protein: CASSGGQSGKGTEAFF
CDR3 DNA: TGTGCCAGCAGTGGGGGACAGTCCGGAAAGGGCACTGAAGCTTTCTTT

J gene: TRBJ2-7
D gene: TRBD1
clone size: once
V gene: TRBV18
CDR3 protein: CASSPRTGSSYEQYF
CDR3 DNA: TGTGCCAGCTCACCTCGGACAGGGAGCTCCTACGAGCAGTACTTC

J gene: TRBJ2-3
D gene: TRBD2
clone size: NA
V gene: TRBV6-5
CDR3 protein: CAGLRASGGTDTQYF
CDR3 DNA: TGTGCCGGTCTCAGGGCTAGCGGGGGTACAGATACGCAGTATTTT

J gene: TRBJ2-5
D gene: TRBD2
clone size: NA
V gene: TRBV9
CDR3 protein: CASSVGLAGGWEYQETQYF
CDR3 DNA: TGTGCCAGCAGCGTGGGACTAGCGGGGGGCTGGGAGTACCAAGAGACCCAGTACTTC

J gene: TRBJ2-7
D gene: NA
clone size: NA
V gene: TRBV5-5
CDR3 protein: CASRLDTGVLYEQYF
CDR3 DNA: TGTGCCAGCAGGTTGGACACCGGGGTCCTGTACGAGCAGTACTTC

J gene: TRBJ2-7
D gene: TRBD2
clone size: NA
V gene: TRBV7-2
CDR3 protein: CASSLAPSGGAYEQYF
CDR3 DNA: TGTGCCAGCAGCTTAGCGCCCAGCGGGGGGGCCTACGAGCAGTACTTC

J gene: TRBJ2-1
D gene: TRBD2
clone size: NA
V gene: TRBV14
CDR3 protein: CASSHPTSGGSYNEQFF
CDR3 DNA: TGTGCCAGCAGCCACCCCACTAGCGGGGGTTCCTACAATGAGCAGTTCTTC

J gene: TRBJ2-3
D gene: NA
clone size: NA
V gene: TRBV13
CDR3 protein: CASSESFGTDTQYF
CDR3 DNA: TGTGCCAGCAGCGAGTCCTTCGGCACAGATACGCAGTATTTT

J gene: TRBJ2-2
D gene: TRBD1
clone size: NA
V gene: TRBV7-8
CDR3 protein: CASSSMNRGYTGELFF
CDR3 DNA: TGTGCCAGCAGCTCCATGAACAGGGGATACACCGGGGAGCTGTTTTTT

J gene: TRBJ2-4
D gene: NA
clone size: NA
V gene: TRBV10-3
CDR3 protein: CAIIPTGRAKNIQYF
CDR3 DNA: TGTGCCATCATTCCAACAGGAAGAGCCAAAAACATTCAGTACTTC

J gene: TRBJ2-1
D gene: NA
clone size: NA
V gene: TRBV2
CDR3 protein: CASSVLFGSLVDNEQFF
CDR3 DNA: TGTGCCAGCAGTGTTTTGTTCGGTAGTTTAGTCGACAATGAGCAGTTCTTC

J gene: TRBJ1-3
D gene: NA
clone size: NA
V gene: TRBV5-1
CDR3 protein: CASSFSPVGGDSGNTIYF
CDR3 DNA: TGCGCCAGCAGCTTCAGCCCCGTGGGGGGAGACTCTGGAAACACCATATATTTT

J gene: TRBJ2-2
D gene: TRBD2
clone size: NA
V gene: TRBV9
CDR3 protein: CASSERGDTGELFF
CDR3 DNA: TGTGCCAGCAGCGAGCGGGGGGACACCGGGGAGCTGTTTTTT

J gene: TRBJ2-4
D gene: TRBD1
clone size: NA
V gene: TRBV10-1
CDR3 protein: CASSVDREYKNIQYF
CDR3 DNA: TGCGCCAGCAGTGTTGACAGGGAATACAAAAACATTCAGTACTTC

J gene: TRBJ2-7
D gene: NA
clone size: NA
V gene: TRBV5-1
CDR3 protein: CASRPWTGTGGEQYF
CDR3 DNA: TGCGCCAGCAGACCTTGGACCGGGACTGGTGGGGAGCAGTACTTC

J gene: TRBJ1-2
D gene: NA
clone size: NA
V gene: TRBV4-1
CDR3 protein: CASSQGHDNYGYTF
CDR3 DNA: TGCGCCAGCAGCCAAGGGCATGATAACTATGGCTACACCTTC

J gene: TRBJ1-4
D gene: NA
clone size: NA
V gene: TRBV5-1
CDR3 protein: CASWFRGSEKLFF
CDR3 DNA: TGCGCCAGCTGGTTCCGCGGGTCAGAAAAACTGTTTTTT

J gene: TRBJ2-3
D gene: TRBD2
clone size: NA
V gene: TRBV10-1
CDR3 protein: CASQPSGVRDTQYF
CDR3 DNA: TGCGCCAGCCAACCTAGCGGGGTTCGGGATACGCAGTATTTT

J gene: TRBJ2-3
D gene: TRBD2
clone size: NA
V gene: TRBV9
CDR3 protein: CASSVVASGGYGTDTQYF
CDR3 DNA: TGTGCCAGCAGCGTAGTGGCTAGCGGGGGGTATGGGACAGATACGCAGTATTTT

J gene: TRBJ1-5
D gene: NA
clone size: NA
V gene: TRBV27
CDR3 protein: CASSLSRGNQPQHF
CDR3 DNA: TGTGCCAGCAGTTTATCTAGGGGGAATCAGCCCCAGCATTTT

J gene: TRBJ2-5
D gene: TRBD2
clone size: once
V gene: TRBV5-4
CDR3 protein: CASSSGLAGPETQYF
CDR3 DNA: TGTGCCAGCAGCTCGGGACTAGCGGGGCCAGAGACCCAGTACTTC

J gene: TRBJ2-5
D gene: TRBD1
clone size: NA
V gene: TRBV5-1
CDR3 protein: CASSGTDRGGLIETQYF
CDR3 DNA: TGCGCCAGCAGCGGAACTGACAGGGGTGGACTGATTGAGACCCAGTACTTC

J gene: TRBJ2-2
D gene: TRBD1
clone size: NA
V gene: TRBV3-1/TRBV3-2
CDR3 protein: CASDRAGELFF
CDR3 DNA: TGTGCCAGCGACAGGGCCGGGGAGCTGTTTTTT

J gene: TRBJ2-5
D gene: TRBD1
clone size: NA
V gene: TRBV24-1
CDR3 protein: CATSDHDRALGETQYF
CDR3 DNA: TGTGCCACCAGTGATCACGACAGGGCTCTGGGAGAGACCCAGTACTTC